The clone carrying this TCR beta chain was recorded at least ten times. MiXCR was run by TCRdb on the 5' RACE reads, yielding one entry per CDR3 protein. Of about 50,000 distinct CDR3 sequences detected, about 9.3% appear once; the ten largest clones hold roughly 5.3%. The data were taken from a study of neurological immune-mediated disorders. The V gene's germline CDR1 is SGHTA and CDR2 FQGNSA. Trimming left V 8 bases short and J 6 bases short, with 16 bases between. CDR3 length equals 13 residues. This sequence was found in a man in his 70s with HTLV-1-associated myelopathy (HAM/TSP). Sequencing was done on a sample of PBMCs. The genes are TRBV7-2 and TRBJ1-2; weak D call: TRBD1 (6 bases). CDR3 sequence reads: CASQGGGRDGYTF. The DNA for the CDR3 is TGTGCCAGCCAGGGAGGGGGGAGGGATGGCTACACCTTC.